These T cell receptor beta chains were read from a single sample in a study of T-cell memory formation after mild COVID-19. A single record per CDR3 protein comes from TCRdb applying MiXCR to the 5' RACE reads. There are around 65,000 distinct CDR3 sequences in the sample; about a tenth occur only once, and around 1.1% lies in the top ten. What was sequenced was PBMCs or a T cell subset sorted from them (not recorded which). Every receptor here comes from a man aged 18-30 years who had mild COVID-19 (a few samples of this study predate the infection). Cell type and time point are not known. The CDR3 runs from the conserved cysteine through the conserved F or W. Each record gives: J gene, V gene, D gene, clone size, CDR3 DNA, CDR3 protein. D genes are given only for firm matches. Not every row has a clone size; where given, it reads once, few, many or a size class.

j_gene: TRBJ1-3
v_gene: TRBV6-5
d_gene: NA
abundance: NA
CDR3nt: TGTGCCAGCAGTCCTAACTCTGGAAACACCATATATTTT
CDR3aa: CASSPNSGNTIYF

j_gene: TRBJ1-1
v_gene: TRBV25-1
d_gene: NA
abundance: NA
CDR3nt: TGTGCCAGAAGTGAATTTGGGGGGAGGGAAGCTTTCTTT
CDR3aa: CARSEFGGREAFF

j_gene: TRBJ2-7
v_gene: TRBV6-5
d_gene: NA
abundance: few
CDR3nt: TGTGCCAGCAGTGAAGAGGGCTCCTCCGAGCAGTACTTC
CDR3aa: CASSEEGSSEQYF

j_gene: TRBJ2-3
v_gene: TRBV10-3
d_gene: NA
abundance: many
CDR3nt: TGTGCCGGCGCCCGGGACGACCTAGGGATGCAGTATTTT
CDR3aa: CAGARDDLGMQYF

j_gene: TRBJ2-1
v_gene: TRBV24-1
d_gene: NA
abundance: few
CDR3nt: TGTGCCACCAGTGACCCGGGCCGTGCCGCCAATGAGCAGTTCTTC
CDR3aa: CATSDPGRAANEQFF

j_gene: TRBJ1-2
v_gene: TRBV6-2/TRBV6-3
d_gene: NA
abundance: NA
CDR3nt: TGTGCCAGCAGTTACTCACCAGGCGCGGTAGGTGGCTACACCTTC
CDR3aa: CASSYSPGAVGGYTF

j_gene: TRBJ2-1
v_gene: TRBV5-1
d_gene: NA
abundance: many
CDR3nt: TGCGCCAGCAGCTTGGGGGGGGCCCCGGAGCAGTTCTTC
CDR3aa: CASSLGGAPEQFF

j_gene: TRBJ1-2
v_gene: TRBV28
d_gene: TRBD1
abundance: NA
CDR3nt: TGTGCCAGCGGGTGGAGTGGGACAGCCACTCCTTCTTATGGCTACACCTTC
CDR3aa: CASGWSGTATPSYGYTF

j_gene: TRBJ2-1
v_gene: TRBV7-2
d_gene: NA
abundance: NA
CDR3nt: TGTGCCAGCAGCAATCGAGGGGAGCAGTTCTTC
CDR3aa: CASSNRGEQFF

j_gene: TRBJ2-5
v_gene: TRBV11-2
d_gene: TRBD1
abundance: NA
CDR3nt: TGTGCCAGCAGCACAGACAGGGGCGGGGAGACCCAGTACTTC
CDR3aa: CASSTDRGGETQYF

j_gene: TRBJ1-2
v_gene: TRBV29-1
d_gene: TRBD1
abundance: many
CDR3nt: TGCAGCGTTGGGACAGGGGGCTTTAATGGCTACACCTTC
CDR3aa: CSVGTGGFNGYTF

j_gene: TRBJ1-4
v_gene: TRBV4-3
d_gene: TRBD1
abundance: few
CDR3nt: TGCGCCAGCAGCCAATTAGGGGACAGGGGTGAAAAACTGTTTTTT
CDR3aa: CASSQLGDRGEKLFF

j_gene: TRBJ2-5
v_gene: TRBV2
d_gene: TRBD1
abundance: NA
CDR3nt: TGTGCCAGCTTCCGACCGGGACAGCAAGAGACCCAGTACTTC
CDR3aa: CASFRPGQQETQYF

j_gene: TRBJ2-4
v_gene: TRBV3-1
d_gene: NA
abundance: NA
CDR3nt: TGTGCCAGCAGCCTCAAGTGGGGACAACTGTACTTC
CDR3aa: CASSLKWGQLYF

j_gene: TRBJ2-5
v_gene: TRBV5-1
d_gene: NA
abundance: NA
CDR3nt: TGCGCCAGCCGTAAAGGACTACAAGAGACCCAGTACTTC
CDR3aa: CASRKGLQETQYF

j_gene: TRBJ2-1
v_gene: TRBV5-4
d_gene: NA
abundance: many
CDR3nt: TGTGCCAGCAGCCCGTACCGATACAATGAGCAGTTCTTC
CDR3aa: CASSPYRYNEQFF

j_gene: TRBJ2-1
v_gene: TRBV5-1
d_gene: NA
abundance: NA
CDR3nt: TGCGCCAGCAGCTTGGGGCCTGGCAATGAGCAGTTCTTC
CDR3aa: CASSLGPGNEQFF

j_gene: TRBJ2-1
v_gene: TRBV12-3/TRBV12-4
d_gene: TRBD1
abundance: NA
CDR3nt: TGTGCCAGCACCCGAGACAGGGAAAGCTCCTACAATGAGCAGTTCTTC
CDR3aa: CASTRDRESSYNEQFF

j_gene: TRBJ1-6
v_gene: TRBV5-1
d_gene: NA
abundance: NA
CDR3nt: TGCGCCAGCAGCTTGCGGGGGCTTAATTCACCCCTCCACTTT
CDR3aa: CASSLRGLNSPLHF

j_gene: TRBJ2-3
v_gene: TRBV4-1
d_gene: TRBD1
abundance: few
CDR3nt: TGCGCCAGCAGCCCGACAGGGGTCACAGATACGCAGTATTTT
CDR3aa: CASSPTGVTDTQYF

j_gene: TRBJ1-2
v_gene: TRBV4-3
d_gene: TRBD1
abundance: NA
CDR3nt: TGCGCCAGCAGCCCAGGGGACAGGGCGCTGCTCACCTTC
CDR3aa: CASSPGDRALLTF

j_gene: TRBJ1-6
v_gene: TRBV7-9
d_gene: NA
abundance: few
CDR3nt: TGTGCCAGCAGCCTTCGGGACGGAACTTCACCCCTCCACTTT
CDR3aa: CASSLRDGTSPLHF

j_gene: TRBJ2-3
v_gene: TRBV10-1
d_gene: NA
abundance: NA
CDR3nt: TGCGCCAGCAGTGGTAACACAGATACGCAGTATTTT
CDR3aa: CASSGNTDTQYF

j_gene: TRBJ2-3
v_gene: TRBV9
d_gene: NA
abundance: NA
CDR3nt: TGTGCCAGCAGCGTAGCGACACCGGGGTCCACAGATACGCAGTATTTT
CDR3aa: CASSVATPGSTDTQYF

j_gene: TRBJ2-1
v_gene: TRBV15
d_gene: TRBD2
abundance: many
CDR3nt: TGTGCCACCAGCCCTAGCGGTGTTGGTGAGCAGTTCTTC
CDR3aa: CATSPSGVGEQFF